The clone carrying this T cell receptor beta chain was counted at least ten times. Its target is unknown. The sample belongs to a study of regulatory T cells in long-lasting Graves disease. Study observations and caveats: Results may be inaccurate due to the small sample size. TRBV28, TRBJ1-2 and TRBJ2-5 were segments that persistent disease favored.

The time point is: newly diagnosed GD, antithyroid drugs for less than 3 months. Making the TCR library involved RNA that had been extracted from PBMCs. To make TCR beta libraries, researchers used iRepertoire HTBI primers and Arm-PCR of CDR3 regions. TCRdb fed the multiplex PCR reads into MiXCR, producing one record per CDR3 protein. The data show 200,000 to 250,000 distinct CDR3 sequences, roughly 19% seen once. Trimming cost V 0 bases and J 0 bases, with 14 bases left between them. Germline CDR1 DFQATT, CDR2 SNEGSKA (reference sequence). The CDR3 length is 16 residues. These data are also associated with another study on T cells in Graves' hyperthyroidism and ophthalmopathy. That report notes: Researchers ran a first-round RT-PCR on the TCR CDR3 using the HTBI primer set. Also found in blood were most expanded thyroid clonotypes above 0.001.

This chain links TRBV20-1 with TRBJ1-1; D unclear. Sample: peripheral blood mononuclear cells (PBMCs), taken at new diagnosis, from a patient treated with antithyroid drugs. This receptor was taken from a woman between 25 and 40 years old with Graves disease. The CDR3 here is CSARELGKGLNTEAFF. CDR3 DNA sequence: TGCAGTGCTAGAGAACTAGGTAAAGGGTTGAACACTGAAGCTTTCTTT.